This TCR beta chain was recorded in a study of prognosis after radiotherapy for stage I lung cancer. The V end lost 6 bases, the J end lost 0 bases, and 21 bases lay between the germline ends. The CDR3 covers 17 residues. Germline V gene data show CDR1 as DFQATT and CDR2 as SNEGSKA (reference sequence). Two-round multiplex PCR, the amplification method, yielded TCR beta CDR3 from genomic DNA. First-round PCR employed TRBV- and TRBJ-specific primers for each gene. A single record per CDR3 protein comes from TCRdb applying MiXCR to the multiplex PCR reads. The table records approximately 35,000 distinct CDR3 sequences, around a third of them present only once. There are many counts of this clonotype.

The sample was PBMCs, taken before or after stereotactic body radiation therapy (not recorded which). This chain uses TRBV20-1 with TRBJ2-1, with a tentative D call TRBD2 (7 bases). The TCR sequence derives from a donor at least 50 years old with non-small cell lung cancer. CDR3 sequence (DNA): TGCAGTGCCACGGGGGGCTCAGATCGTAGCTCCTACAATGAGCAGTTCTTC. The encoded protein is CSATGGSDRSSYNEQFF.